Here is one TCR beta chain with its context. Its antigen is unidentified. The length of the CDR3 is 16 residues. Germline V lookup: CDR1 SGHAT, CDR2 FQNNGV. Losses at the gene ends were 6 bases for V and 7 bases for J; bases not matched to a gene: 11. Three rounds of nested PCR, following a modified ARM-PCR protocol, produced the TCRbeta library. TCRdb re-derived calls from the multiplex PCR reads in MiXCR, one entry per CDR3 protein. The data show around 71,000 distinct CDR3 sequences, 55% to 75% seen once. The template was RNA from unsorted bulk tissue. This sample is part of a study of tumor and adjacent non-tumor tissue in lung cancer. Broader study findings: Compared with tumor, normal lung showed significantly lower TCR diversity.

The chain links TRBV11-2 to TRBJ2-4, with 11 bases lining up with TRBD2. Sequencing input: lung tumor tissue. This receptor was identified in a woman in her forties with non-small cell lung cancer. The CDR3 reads CASSPLISGGDNIQYF. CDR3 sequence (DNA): TGTGCCAGCAGTCCTCTGATTAGCGGGGGGGACAACATTCAGTACTTC.